The 11 T cell receptor beta chains reported below all come from one sample, sequenced in a study of blood T cell repertoires in COVID-19 (dated by TCRdb to the early 2020s). Libraries came from the immunoSEQ multiplex PCR assay. Held by TCRdb, this immuneACCESS table contains in-frame sequences only and omits some clones. Under half of the omission traces to an unresolved V gene where checked; the cause of the rest is unknown. The table for this sample lists about 190,000 clones; about four fifths of them were counted only once. About 10% of the sample lies in the top ten. The sequenced sample consisted of peripheral blood. The receptors here all came from a woman aged 80 or over with active or convalescent COVID-19.

The gene calls are TRBV27 and TRBJ2-1; 10 bases align to TRBD2. V was pared by 6 bases and J by 3 bases, with 5 bases of the junction left unmatched. The length of the CDR3 is 15 residues. Per the germline V gene, CDR1 is MNHEY and CDR2 is SMNVEV (reference sequence). CDR3 region: CASRPLAGVYNEQFF. The CDR3 DNA sequence: TGTGCCAGCAGACCCCTAGCGGGGGTCTACAATGAGCAGTTCTTC.

This clone appeared a few times. This chain links TRBV28 with TRBJ2-3, with TRBD2 as a possible D gene (6 bases). V gave up 4 bases and J gave up 0 bases, with 20 bases separating them. The length of the CDR3 is 18 residues. CDR1 and CDR2 from the germline V gene are MDHEN and SYDVKM. CDR3 protein: CASSSPSRRDSSTDTQYF. CDR3 in DNA: TGTGCCAGCAGTTCCCCATCTCGACGGGACTCTAGCACAGATACGCAGTATTTT.

The gene calls are TRBV27 and TRBJ1-2; the D is unclear. Germline CDR1 MNHEY, CDR2 SMNVEV (reference sequence). V shed 4 bases and J shed 0 bases, with 15 bases lying between them. This CDR3 region has 16 residues. The CDR3 bases are TGTGCCAGCAGTTCTACATCGGGGAGGTCTAACTATGGCTACACCTTC. Translated, it gives CASSSTSGRSNYGYTF.

V and J are TRBV6-4 and TRBJ2-7, with 8 bases that match TRBD1. This CDR3 has 15 amino acids. J gave up 2 bases and V 6 bases, and 9 bases lay outside the gene matches. Germline loops: CDR1 MRHNA, CDR2 SNTAGT. The CDR3 coding sequence is TGTGCCAGCAGCGCACCGGGACAGGTACCCTACGAGCAGTACTTC. Amino acid sequence: CASSAPGQVPYEQYF.

The rearrangement uses TRBV7-2 and TRBJ1-3, with D uncertain. Trimming cost V 10 bases and J 1 base, with 11 bases left between them. CDR1 SGHTA and CDR2 FQGNSA come from the germline V gene. This CDR3 contains 13 residues. CDR3 loop: CATTPGSGNTIYF. In DNA, the CDR3 is TGTGCCACGACCCCGGGTTCTGGAAACACCATATATTTT.

A single count supports this clone. The chain combines TRBV20-1 with TRBJ2-2, with D perhaps given as TRBD1 or TRBD2 (5 bases each). CDR1 and CDR2 from the germline V gene are DFQATT and SNEGSKA (reference sequence). The CDR3 has 14 amino acids. Trimming pared 3 bases from V and 1 base from J, leaving 9 bases between. The CDR3 DNA reads as TGCAGTGCTAGTGGGGGAGAGAACACCGGGGAGCTGTTTTTT. Amino acids: CSASGGENTGELFF.

The chain is built from TRBV6-1 and TRBJ1-6; a weak D match, TRBD1 (5 bases). V was shortened by 0 bases and J by 0 bases, with 15 bases between the two germline ends. CDR1 and CDR2 from the germline V gene are MNHNS and SASEGT. CDR3 length: 19 residues. DNA for the CDR3: TGTGCCAGCAGTGAAGCAACAGGCGCTATATTCTCCTATAATTCACCCCTCCACTTT. Protein product: CASSEATGAIFSYNSPLHF.

The chain couples TRBV5-1 to TRBJ1-2; TRBD1 matches 10 bases. The CDR3 contains 15 residues. Trimming cost V 3 bases and J 4 bases; bases outside gene matches: 6. Germline V gives CDR1 SGHRS, CDR2 YFSETQ. CDR3 nucleotides: TGCGCCAGCAGCTATGCGACAGGGGGCAGCTATGGCTACACCTTC. Translating it yields CASSYATGGSYGYTF.

The rearrangement uses TRBV5-6 and TRBJ2-7; 7 bases are a match to TRBD1. This CDR3 contains 13 residues. CDR1 and CDR2 from the germline V gene are SGHDT and YYEEEE. The junction had 9 bases not matched to a gene; V was cut back by 5 bases and J by 7 bases. The CDR3 DNA is TGTGCCAGCAGTTTGACAGGGAGTAGGGAGCAGTACTTC. The encoded protein is CASSLTGSREQYF.

This clone was detected a few times. The chain has TRBV27 and TRBJ1-1, with 8 bases lining up with TRBD1. The CDR3 is made up of 14 amino acids. J was trimmed by 11 bases and V by 5 bases; bases with no gene match: 13. Germline V gene sequence: CDR1 MNHEY, CDR2 SMNVEV (reference sequence). The DNA of the CDR3 is TGTGCCAGCAGTCGTGCCGGGACAGGACGTCGGGCTTTCTTT. This gives the protein CASSRAGTGRRAFF.

The chain employs TRBV2 and TRBJ1-2, with TRBD1 matching 8 bases. This CDR3 is built from 17 residues. CDR1 is SNHLY, CDR2 FYNNEI, per germline. V was clipped by 1 base and J by 6 bases; unmatched bases: 13. CDR3 nucleotide sequence: TGTGCCAGCAGTGAAGGCGTAGGACAGGGATCGGGAAATGGCTACACCTTC. Translated: CASSEGVGQGSGNGYTF.